These T cell receptor beta chains were read from a single sample in a study of post-analysis software for immune sequencing data. TCRdb independently ran MiXCR on the PCR reads; one entry per CDR3 protein. The data hold over 250,000 distinct CDR3 sequences, with 36% observed a single time. The sequenced sample consisted of blood. These receptors all stem from a girl aged 5 to 17 with multiple sclerosis. The CDR3 runs from the conserved cysteine through the conserved F or W. Fields, in order: J gene, V gene, CDR3 protein.

TRBJ1-6 | TRBV29-1 | CSVGQGSNSPLHF
TRBJ2-3 | TRBV11-2 | CASSLGAMAQYF
TRBJ2-6 | TRBV20-1 | CSARDHRHKNSGANVLTF
TRBJ2-4 | TRBV12-3/TRBV12-4 | CASSFEGAKNIQYF
TRBJ1-3 | TRBV20-1 | CSAKRYSGNTIYF
TRBJ1-5 | TRBV20-1 | CSARDWTGDQPQHF
TRBJ2-1 | TRBV5-1 | CASSSGLDRPLNEQFF
TRBJ1-2 | TRBV6-2/TRBV6-3 | CASSYSKGVIPANYGYTF
TRBJ1-4 | TRBV20-1 | CSARVKGEKLFF
TRBJ2-1 | TRBV12-3/TRBV12-4 | CASSFEGPYNEQFF
TRBJ1-2 | TRBV5-1 | CASRQQGGYGYTF
- | TRBV12-3/TRBV12-4 | CASTPVRGGRAPTGELFF
TRBJ2-3 | TRBV7-8 | CASSLAGVADTQYF
TRBJ2-1 | TRBV5-1 | CASSPSGGASYNEQFF
TRBJ1-2 | TRBV20-1 | CSAIKGHSLYEGYTF
TRBJ1-1 | TRBV18 | CASSPGPVTEAFF
TRBJ2-4 | TRBV7-2 | CASSLPDDMWDYQQYF
TRBJ1-5 | TRBV18 | CASSPAWDSNQPQHF
TRBJ2-4 | TRBV5-6 | CASSLVQYQNIQYF
TRBJ2-1 | TRBV9 | CASSVAFPGPFYNEQFF
TRBJ2-1 | TRBV20-1 | CSARGLAGGYNEQFF
TRBJ2-1 | TRBV29-1 | CSVGGQGPYNEQFF
TRBJ2-1 | TRBV4-2 | CASSQDRGDGAEQFF
TRBJ2-3 | TRBV28 | CASSSAAGGIRDTQYF
TRBJ2-5 | TRBV7-9 | CASSLGGGQETQYF
TRBJ1-2 | TRBV5-1 | CASSGPEHTPGYTF
TRBJ1-4 | TRBV9 | CASSVEGARGEKLFF
TRBJ2-2 | TRBV4-2 | CASSPRARVDTGELFF
TRBJ2-7 | TRBV5-1 | CASSSHPRDYEQYF
TRBJ2-5 | TRBV24-1 | CATSLGGQETQYF
TRBJ1-6 | TRBV6-1 | CASSVPGTASPLHF
TRBJ2-1 | TRBV11-2 | CASSGGQGKRFF
TRBJ2-1 | TRBV18 | CASSRAPGTKTLNYEQFF
TRBJ2-2 | TRBV10-3 | CAISERSSTGELFF
TRBJ2-7 | TRBV5-1 | CASSLDGVWSYEQYF
TRBJ1-5 | TRBV7-8 | CASSPIPGQGADQPQHF
TRBJ1-1 | TRBV27 | CASSADRPRTEAFF
TRBJ2-3 | TRBV14 | CASSQDWGQGEHTQYF
TRBJ1-2 | TRBV7-2 | CASSLKLGGGNYGYTF
TRBJ1-1 | TRBV28 | CANSRDRGRAEAFF
- | TRBV4-1 | CASSGISGIDEQYF
TRBJ2-1 | TRBV20-1 | CSAGTHNEQFF
TRBJ1-4 | TRBV7-2 | CALSPGPWGEKRFF
- | TRBV29-1 | CSVVPGAPSGEQYF
TRBJ1-2 | TRBV5-6 | CASSWDRELNYGYTF
TRBJ1-3 | TRBV29-1 | CSVVGLSGNTIYF
TRBJ1-1 | TRBV5-1 | CASSHGPGTLNTEAFF
TRBJ2-5 | TRBV11-2 | CASSLSLAGGQETQYF
TRBJ2-3 | TRBV6-2/TRBV6-3 | CASSYSGQRTDTQYF
TRBJ2-1 | TRBV11-2 | CASSLGGSGNEQFF